These T cell receptor beta chains were read from a single sample in a study of vaccination and CD4 T cells after COVID-19. TCRdb re-called the PCR reads through MiXCR, storing one row per CDR3 protein. Of roughly 12,000 distinct CDR3 sequences detected, approximately 64% appear once; the ten largest clones hold roughly 9.4%. No antigen has been identified for these receptors. The sample in question was CD4+ T cells from blood, cultured in vitro, obtained before SARS-CoV-2 vaccination. The receptors here all came from a human donor who had recovered from COVID-19. The CDR3 runs from the conserved cysteine through the conserved F or W. The D gene is left open where the match is weak. Clone size is stated in some rows and not others, as once, few, many or a class when expanded.

j_call: TRBJ2-3; v_call: TRBV2; d_call: -; clone_size: -; cdr3_length: 16; cdr3_aa: CASSESPDPRTDTQYF; cdr3_nt: TGTGCCAGCAGTGAATCTCCGGACCCCAGAACAGATACGCAGTATTTT
j_call: TRBJ2-4; v_call: TRBV7-2; d_call: TRBD1; clone_size: few; cdr3_length: 14; cdr3_aa: CASTDRGAKNIQYF; cdr3_nt: TGTGCCAGCACGGACAGGGGAGCCAAAAACATTCAGTACTTC
j_call: TRBJ2-1; v_call: TRBV7-9; d_call: -; clone_size: -; cdr3_length: 11; cdr3_aa: CASSSTSVLFF; cdr3_nt: TGTGCCAGCAGCTCGACATCGGTCCTGTTCTTC
j_call: TRBJ1-2; v_call: TRBV6-5; d_call: TRBD1; clone_size: -; cdr3_length: 16; cdr3_aa: CASSYGRDRAFYGYTF; cdr3_nt: TGTGCCAGCAGTTACGGACGGGACAGGGCCTTCTATGGCTACACCTTC
j_call: TRBJ1-6; v_call: TRBV6-1; d_call: TRBD1; clone_size: large; cdr3_length: 15; cdr3_aa: CASSRDRGTNSPLHF; cdr3_nt: TGTGCCAGCAGTAGGGACAGGGGTACGAATTCACCCCTCCACTTT
j_call: TRBJ1-1; v_call: TRBV19; d_call: TRBD1; clone_size: -; cdr3_length: 16; cdr3_aa: CASRARGLVENTEAFF; cdr3_nt: TGTGCCAGTAGGGCCAGGGGGCTTGTGGAGAACACTGAAGCTTTCTTT
j_call: TRBJ2-5; v_call: TRBV2; d_call: -; clone_size: -; cdr3_length: 14; cdr3_aa: CASSGPADRETQYF; cdr3_nt: TGTGCCAGCAGTGGGCCAGCCGACCGGGAGACCCAGTACTTC
j_call: TRBJ1-1; v_call: TRBV20-1; d_call: -; clone_size: -; cdr3_length: 14; cdr3_aa: CSAAFGGFWSEAFF; cdr3_nt: TGCAGTGCAGCCTTTGGGGGATTCTGGTCTGAAGCTTTCTTT
j_call: TRBJ1-1; v_call: TRBV14; d_call: -; clone_size: -; cdr3_length: 13; cdr3_aa: CASSQLRGTEAFF; cdr3_nt: TGTGCCAGCAGCCAATTGAGAGGGACTGAAGCTTTCTTT
j_call: TRBJ1-4; v_call: TRBV20-1; d_call: TRBD1; clone_size: -; cdr3_length: 14; cdr3_aa: CSATPGQVNEKLFF; cdr3_nt: TGCAGTGCTACGCCGGGACAGGTTAATGAAAAACTGTTTTTT
j_call: TRBJ1-2; v_call: TRBV5-6; d_call: TRBD1; clone_size: few; cdr3_length: 12; cdr3_aa: CASNQGGYGYTF; cdr3_nt: TGTGCCAGCAACCAGGGGGGCTATGGCTACACCTTC
j_call: TRBJ1-1; v_call: TRBV20-1; d_call: TRBD1; clone_size: -; cdr3_length: 15; cdr3_aa: CSARRTRGRNTEAFF; cdr3_nt: TGCAGTGCTAGGAGAACAAGGGGGCGGAACACTGAAGCTTTCTTT
j_call: TRBJ2-2; v_call: TRBV7-9; d_call: -; clone_size: once; cdr3_length: 12; cdr3_aa: CASSLYYGELFF; cdr3_nt: TGTGCCAGCAGCCTCTACTACGGGGAGCTGTTTTTT
j_call: TRBJ2-2; v_call: TRBV7-6; d_call: -; clone_size: -; cdr3_length: 14; cdr3_aa: CASSLWENTGELFF; cdr3_nt: TGTGCCAGCAGCTTATGGGAGAACACCGGGGAGCTGTTTTTT
j_call: TRBJ1-2; v_call: TRBV7-9; d_call: TRBD1; clone_size: medium-sized; cdr3_length: 16; cdr3_aa: CASSLGTDRGRGGYTF; cdr3_nt: TGTGCCAGCAGCTTAGGGACGGACAGGGGGCGAGGTGGCTACACCTTC
j_call: TRBJ1-2; v_call: TRBV6-2/TRBV6-3; d_call: -; clone_size: few; cdr3_length: 13; cdr3_aa: CASSFRGAEGYTF; cdr3_nt: TGTGCCAGCAGTTTCAGGGGCGCGGAAGGCTACACCTTC
j_call: TRBJ2-2; v_call: TRBV29-1; d_call: TRBD2; clone_size: -; cdr3_length: 15; cdr3_aa: CSVGTSGSRAGELFF; cdr3_nt: TGCAGCGTTGGGACTAGCGGGAGTCGCGCCGGGGAGCTGTTTTTT
j_call: TRBJ2-1; v_call: TRBV24-1; d_call: -; clone_size: -; cdr3_length: 13; cdr3_aa: CATSAFPQLEQFF; cdr3_nt: TGTGCCACCAGTGCCTTCCCCCAATTAGAGCAGTTCTTC
j_call: TRBJ1-2; v_call: TRBV20-1; d_call: TRBD1; clone_size: -; cdr3_length: 14; cdr3_aa: CSANDRDRGSGYTF; cdr3_nt: TGCAGTGCCAATGACCGGGACAGGGGGAGCGGCTACACCTTC
j_call: TRBJ2-5; v_call: TRBV7-3; d_call: -; clone_size: few; cdr3_length: 16; cdr3_aa: CASSFGTFTNQETQYF; cdr3_nt: TGTGCCAGCAGCTTTGGGACCTTCACTAATCAAGAGACCCAGTACTTC
j_call: TRBJ1-6; v_call: TRBV12-3/TRBV12-4; d_call: -; clone_size: -; cdr3_length: 15; cdr3_aa: CASSLRAGANSPLHF; cdr3_nt: TGTGCCAGCAGTTTACGGGCGGGGGCTAATTCACCCCTCCACTTT
j_call: TRBJ2-7; v_call: TRBV7-2; d_call: -; clone_size: once; cdr3_length: 14; cdr3_aa: CASGKPGLAYEQYF; cdr3_nt: TGTGCCAGCGGCAAACCTGGGCTAGCCTACGAGCAGTACTTC
j_call: TRBJ1-2; v_call: TRBV19; d_call: TRBD1; clone_size: -; cdr3_length: 13; cdr3_aa: CASNTGGNYGYTF; cdr3_nt: TGTGCCAGTAATACAGGGGGTAACTATGGCTACACCTTC
j_call: TRBJ2-2; v_call: TRBV20-1; d_call: -; clone_size: -; cdr3_length: 14; cdr3_aa: CSAKPGHTTGELFF; cdr3_nt: TGCAGTGCTAAACCGGGACATACCACCGGGGAGCTGTTTTTT
j_call: TRBJ2-7; v_call: TRBV6-1; d_call: -; clone_size: -; cdr3_length: 13; cdr3_aa: CASSRDGTYEQYF; cdr3_nt: TGTGCCAGCTCCCGGGACGGAACCTACGAGCAGTACTTC
j_call: TRBJ1-1; v_call: TRBV12-3/TRBV12-4; d_call: -; clone_size: once; cdr3_length: 14; cdr3_aa: CASSLDRRNTEAFF; cdr3_nt: TGTGCCAGCAGTTTAGATAGGCGGAACACTGAAGCTTTCTTT
j_call: TRBJ1-2; v_call: TRBV6-1; d_call: TRBD1; clone_size: -; cdr3_length: 14; cdr3_aa: CASGDRGRNYGYTF; cdr3_nt: TGTGCCAGCGGAGACAGGGGACGAAACTATGGCTACACCTTC
j_call: TRBJ1-1; v_call: TRBV9; d_call: -; clone_size: -; cdr3_length: 14; cdr3_aa: CASSVGPENTEAFF; cdr3_nt: TGTGCCAGCAGCGTAGGCCCCGAGAACACTGAAGCTTTCTTT
j_call: TRBJ1-5; v_call: TRBV12-3/TRBV12-4; d_call: -; clone_size: -; cdr3_length: 13; cdr3_aa: CASRLSGNQPQHF; cdr3_nt: TGTGCCAGCAGGTTGTCGGGCAATCAGCCCCAGCATTTT
j_call: TRBJ2-5; v_call: TRBV7-9; d_call: TRBD2; clone_size: large; cdr3_length: 15; cdr3_aa: CASSLSGGEQETQYF; cdr3_nt: TGTGCCAGCAGCTTAAGTGGGGGGGAACAGGAGACCCAGTACTTC
j_call: TRBJ1-1; v_call: TRBV25-1; d_call: TRBD1; clone_size: -; cdr3_length: 11; cdr3_aa: CASSERQGTFF; cdr3_nt: TGTGCCAGCAGTGAGAGACAGGGGACTTTCTTT
j_call: TRBJ2-2; v_call: TRBV9; d_call: -; clone_size: -; cdr3_length: 14; cdr3_aa: CASSAQTITGELFF; cdr3_nt: TGTGCCAGCAGCGCACAGACTATTACCGGGGAGCTGTTTTTT
j_call: TRBJ2-7; v_call: TRBV7-2; d_call: TRBD2; clone_size: -; cdr3_length: 15; cdr3_aa: CASSLNGAGEYEQYF; cdr3_nt: TGTGCCAGCAGTTTGAATGGAGCGGGGGAGTACGAGCAGTACTTC
j_call: TRBJ1-5; v_call: TRBV19; d_call: TRBD1; clone_size: few; cdr3_length: 16; cdr3_aa: CASSMPRTGGDQPQHF; cdr3_nt: TGTGCCAGTAGTATGCCCAGGACAGGGGGCGATCAGCCCCAGCATTTT
j_call: TRBJ2-1; v_call: TRBV10-3; d_call: TRBD1; clone_size: -; cdr3_length: 17; cdr3_aa: CAISLGQGALSRNEQFF; cdr3_nt: TGTGCCATCAGTCTTGGACAGGGGGCCCTATCTCGAAATGAGCAGTTCTTC
j_call: TRBJ2-1; v_call: TRBV11-2; d_call: -; clone_size: -; cdr3_length: 13; cdr3_aa: CASSKPVSNEQFF; cdr3_nt: TGTGCCAGCAGCAAGCCGGTAAGCAATGAGCAGTTCTTC
j_call: TRBJ1-5; v_call: TRBV6-2/TRBV6-3; d_call: -; clone_size: -; cdr3_length: 13; cdr3_aa: CASSLDAGQPQHF; cdr3_nt: TGTGCCAGCAGTCTAGATGCTGGTCAGCCCCAGCATTTT
j_call: TRBJ1-2; v_call: TRBV7-6; d_call: -; clone_size: few; cdr3_length: 17; cdr3_aa: CASSPRGDHRANYGYTF; cdr3_nt: TGTGCCAGCAGCCCTCGAGGAGACCATCGGGCTAACTATGGCTACACCTTC
j_call: TRBJ2-5; v_call: TRBV27; d_call: TRBD1; clone_size: once; cdr3_length: 12; cdr3_aa: CASSSRTGPPYF; cdr3_nt: TGTGCCAGCAGTTCAAGGACAGGGCCACCGTACTTC
j_call: TRBJ2-2; v_call: TRBV19; d_call: TRBD2; clone_size: -; cdr3_length: 18; cdr3_aa: CASTSRAGTSGSGGELFF; cdr3_nt: TGTGCCAGTACCTCCCGAGCCGGGACTAGCGGGAGTGGCGGGGAGCTGTTTTTT
j_call: TRBJ1-2; v_call: TRBV7-3; d_call: TRBD1; clone_size: -; cdr3_length: 14; cdr3_aa: CASSLQGATSGYTF; cdr3_nt: TGTGCCAGCAGCTTACAGGGGGCGACTAGTGGCTACACCTTC
j_call: TRBJ1-5; v_call: TRBV20-1; d_call: -; clone_size: -; cdr3_length: 17; cdr3_aa: CSARENRAGVVNQPQHF; cdr3_nt: TGCAGTGCTAGAGAGAACAGGGCGGGCGTGGTCAATCAGCCCCAGCATTTT
j_call: TRBJ1-5; v_call: TRBV28; d_call: -; clone_size: once; cdr3_length: 12; cdr3_aa: CASSWPYQPQHF; cdr3_nt: TGTGCCAGCAGTTGGCCCTATCAGCCCCAGCATTTT
j_call: TRBJ2-7; v_call: TRBV27; d_call: TRBD1; clone_size: -; cdr3_length: 16; cdr3_aa: CASSLSLRDRGGEQYF; cdr3_nt: TGTGCCAGCAGTTTATCGCTCAGGGACAGGGGTGGCGAGCAGTACTTC
j_call: TRBJ1-2; v_call: TRBV6-1; d_call: -; clone_size: -; cdr3_length: 14; cdr3_aa: CASSEAAQDYGYTF; cdr3_nt: TGTGCCAGCAGTGAAGCCGCACAGGACTATGGCTACACCTTC
j_call: TRBJ1-5; v_call: TRBV27; d_call: -; clone_size: few; cdr3_length: 16; cdr3_aa: CASSLLPGGGNQPQHF; cdr3_nt: TGTGCCAGCAGTTTATTGCCTGGGGGTGGCAATCAGCCCCAGCATTTT
j_call: TRBJ1-1; v_call: TRBV30; d_call: TRBD1; clone_size: -; cdr3_length: 16; cdr3_aa: CAWSVWGRGGNTEAFF; cdr3_nt: TGTGCCTGGAGTGTTTGGGGCAGGGGGGGGAACACTGAAGCTTTCTTT
j_call: TRBJ1-5; v_call: TRBV10-3; d_call: -; clone_size: -; cdr3_length: 17; cdr3_aa: CAISESFKGNSNQPQHF; cdr3_nt: TGTGCCATCAGTGAGTCGTTTAAGGGGAATAGCAATCAGCCCCAGCATTTT
j_call: TRBJ1-2; v_call: TRBV7-9; d_call: TRBD1; clone_size: few; cdr3_length: 12; cdr3_aa: CASSSRTGLYTF; cdr3_nt: TGTGCCAGCAGCTCCCGGACAGGTCTTTACACCTTC
j_call: TRBJ1-5; v_call: TRBV20-1; d_call: TRBD1; clone_size: -; cdr3_length: 13; cdr3_aa: CSARQGAGQPQHF; cdr3_nt: TGCAGTGCGCGTCAGGGGGCTGGTCAGCCCCAGCATTTT
j_call: TRBJ1-1; v_call: TRBV6-1; d_call: -; clone_size: -; cdr3_length: 13; cdr3_aa: CASKGQLNTEAFF; cdr3_nt: TGTGCCAGCAAGGGCCAGCTGAACACTGAAGCTTTCTTT
j_call: TRBJ2-6; v_call: TRBV29-1; d_call: -; clone_size: -; cdr3_length: 16; cdr3_aa: CSVGRLGSSGANVLTF; cdr3_nt: TGCAGCGTTGGTCGGTTGGGTAGCTCTGGGGCCAACGTCCTGACTTTC